The 25 T cell receptor beta chains below all came from one sample that was sequenced in a study of T cell responses to AZD1222 COVID-19 vaccine. The data were produced by immunoSEQ multiplex PCR, yet TCRdb's version contains in-frame clones alone and is incomplete. The table shows around 180,000 clones, with just over 90% occurring only once. The source material was peripheral blood, sampled on day 0 of AZD1222 vaccination. These receptors originate from an adult in good health.

The chain joins TRBV5-4 to TRBJ2-5; 15 bases line up with TRBD2. The CDR3 has 17 amino acids. CDR1 is SGHNT, CDR2 YYREEE, per germline (reference sequence). The trim removed 3 bases at V and 5 bases at J, leaving 8 bases unmatched. The CDR3 spells CASSYRTSGGAGETQYF. The CDR3 DNA follows: TGTGCCAGCAGCTACAGGACTAGCGGGGGGGCAGGGGAGACCCAGTACTTC.

CDR3 in DNA: TGTGCCAGCAGCAGCCGGGACAGACTATACAATGAGCAGTTCTTC. This gives the protein CASSSRDRLYNEQFF. The chain combines TRBV3-1 (or the pseudogene TRBV3-2) with TRBJ2-1, with TRBD1 identical over 7 bases. The CDR3 consists of 15 residues. After removal of 5 bases from V and 4 bases from J, the junction contained 8 bases not matched to a gene. Germline CDR1 LGHDT, CDR2 YNNKEL (reference sequence).

The rearrangement joins TRBV3-1 (or the pseudogene TRBV3-2) to TRBJ2-5; D gene unclear. Per germline, CDR1 LGHDT and CDR2 YNNKEL (reference sequence). V dropped 1 base and J dropped 4 bases, with 4 bases sitting between them. There are 12 residues in the CDR3. DNA of the CDR3: TGTGCCAGCAGCCAAGTGGGAGAGACCCAGTACTTC. Translating gives CASSQVGETQYF.

The V and J genes are TRBV7-2 and TRBJ2-7; perhaps TRBD2 as D (6 bases). CDR3 length equals 15 residues. CDR1 and CDR2 (germline): SGHTA, FQGNSA. Trimming removed 4 bases at V and 2 bases at J, with 15 bases between. The CDR3 DNA reads TGTGCCAGCAGCTCCCACGGAGGGGCGACCTACGAGCAGTACTTC. Translation: CASSSHGGATYEQYF.

The chain uses TRBV7-3 and TRBJ2-1; possible D gene TRBD2, 6 bases. Germline CDR1 reads SGHTA; CDR2 reads FQGTGA. V was pared by 3 bases and J by 10 bases, with 13 bases between. The CDR3 is 13 residues long. The DNA for the CDR3 is TGTGCCAGCAGCTTCCTGGACTACGGAGAGCAGTTCTTC. Protein product: CASSFLDYGEQFF.

The genes are TRBV5-1 and TRBJ1-3; D unresolved. The V gene lost 0 bases and the J gene lost 0 bases, with 13 bases spanning the gap. Germline CDR1 and CDR2: SGHRS and YFSETQ. The CDR3 contains 17 residues. The CDR3 DNA follows: TGCGCCAGCAGCTTGGAAGGCAGTCCTTCCTCTGGAAACACCATATATTTT. Its translation is CASSLEGSPSSGNTIYF.

The rearrangement links TRBV12-3 or TRBV12-4 to TRBJ2-7; D is undetermined. CDR3 length: 13 amino acids. The germline V and J ends were trimmed by 3 bases and 6 bases, with 12 bases remaining between them. CDR3: CASSFGQSGEQYF. The CDR3 region has the DNA TGTGCCAGCAGTTTTGGTCAGAGTGGCGAGCAGTACTTC.

CDR3 in amino acids: CASSRGPPGTQYF. The CDR3 coding sequence is TGTGCCAGCAGCCGCGGACCCCCAGGGACCCAGTACTTC. V gene TRBV3-1 (or the pseudogene TRBV3-2) combines with J gene TRBJ2-5; D remains unclear. Trimming removed 4 bases at V and 7 bases at J, with 13 bases between. Germline-derived CDR1 and CDR2 are LGHDT and YNNKEL (reference sequence). The CDR3 extends over 13 amino acids.

The chain couples TRBV3-1 (or the pseudogene TRBV3-2) to TRBJ1-6; D perhaps matches TRBD1 (5 bases). CDR1 is LGHDT, CDR2 YNNKEL, per germline (reference sequence). V lost 4 bases and J lost 11, with 18 bases in between. CDR3 length equals 15 residues. As DNA, the CDR3 is TGTGCCAGCAGCCCGTCCGGGGGAGATGGGGCACCCCTCCACTTT. It yields the protein CASSPSGGDGAPLHF.

The sample holds one count of this clone. The rearrangement joins TRBV7-2 to TRBJ1-2; a weak D match, TRBD1 (5 bases). Trimming took 5 bases from V and 3 from J, leaving 10 bases between them. Per germline, CDR1 SGHTA and CDR2 FQGNSA. The CDR3 runs to 13 residues. Written as DNA, the CDR3 is TGTGCCAGCAGCCTCGGGGCAGACTATGGCTACACCTTC. It encodes CASSLGADYGYTF.

This clone was counted a single time. The chain has TRBV7-3 and TRBJ1-1, with 8 bases matching TRBD1. The germline gives CDR1 SGHTA, CDR2 FQGTGA. The CDR3 is made up of 13 amino acids. Trimming removed 9 bases from V and 1 base from J; junction bases left unmatched: 4. CDR3 in amino acids: CASNTGGNTEAFF. CDR3 in DNA: TGTGCCAGTAACACAGGGGGGAACACTGAAGCTTTCTTT.

This clone was detected once. The V gene is TRBV7-9, the J gene TRBJ2-1, with TRBD2 identical over 10 bases. The V segment lost 3 bases and the J segment 9 bases; nucleotides outside the gene matches: 14. The CDR3 totals 17 residues. Per the germline V gene, CDR1 is SEHNR and CDR2 is FQNEAQ (reference sequence). The CDR3 spells CASSFLTSGPTLGEQFF. CDR3 sequence (DNA): TGTGCCAGCAGCTTTCTGACTAGCGGGCCTACCCTGGGTGAGCAGTTCTTC.

The rearrangement links TRBV11-3 to TRBJ2-3; no clear D gene. Trimming pared 11 bases from V and 2 bases from J, leaving 20 bases between. CDR1 is SGHNT, CDR2 YENEEA, per germline. The CDR3 contains 15 residues. DNA for the CDR3: TGTGCCTCCAAAGGGATCGGGCAGAACACAGATACGCAGTATTTT. Amino acids: CASKGIGQNTDTQYF.

This chain links TRBV28 with TRBJ2-6; possible D gene TRBD2, 6 bases. V was clipped by 10 bases and J by 0 bases, with 16 bases between them. CDR3 length: 16 amino acids. Looked up from germline, CDR1 is MDHEN and CDR2 is SYDVKM. CDR3 sequence: CATSGSWASGANVLTF. CDR3 DNA: TGTGCCACCTCCGGGAGCTGGGCCTCTGGGGCCAACGTCCTGACTTTC.

This clone was counted a few times. This chain joins TRBV7-2 and TRBJ1-2; D gene unclear. The germline gives CDR1 SGHTA, CDR2 FQGNSA. The V end was cut by 8 bases, the J end by 8 bases, with 21 bases between. CDR3 length: 14 amino acids. The chain's CDR3 is CASSSKLGLTGYTF. Here the CDR3 DNA reads TGTGCCAGCTCATCAAAGTTAGGCCTTACAGGCTACACCTTC.

This chain joins TRBV2 and TRBJ2-1, with 7 bases aligning to TRBD1. Germline CDR1 reads SNHLY; CDR2 reads FYNNEI. This CDR3 comprises 14 residues. The ends lost 4 bases at V and 8 bases at J; junction bases unmatched: 8. The CDR3 is CASSGGQRTDEQFF. Written as DNA, the CDR3 is TGTGCCAGCAGTGGGGGACAGCGGACCGATGAGCAGTTCTTC.

The chain has TRBV7-3 and TRBJ2-2, with D possibly TRBD2 on 6 matching bases. Germline V gives CDR1 SGHTA, CDR2 FQGTGA. V gave up 2 bases and J gave up 2 bases, with 12 bases separating them. The CDR3 runs to 16 residues. For the CDR3, the DNA is TGTGCCAGCAGCTTAGTAGGAGGGGTTAACACCGGGGAGCTGTTTTTT. Translating gives CASSLVGGVNTGELFF.

This clone has only one observation. V usage is TRBV7-9 and J usage is TRBJ1-2; TRBD1 is a possible D gene (5 bases). The ends were cut back, 0 bases at V and 8 bases at J, with 7 bases in the middle. The CDR3 runs to 12 residues. From germline, CDR1 is SEHNR and CDR2 FQNEAQ (reference sequence). The CDR3 protein is CASSLAGGGYTF. The CDR3 DNA sequence: TGTGCCAGCAGCTTAGCTGGGGGGGGCTACACCTTC.

V usage is TRBV9 and J usage is TRBJ2-1; D unresolved. The CDR3 length is 12 residues. Germline loops: CDR1 SGDLS, CDR2 YYNGEE. V shed 2 bases and J shed 2 bases, with 2 bases lying between them. CDR3 sequence reads: CASSVAYNEQFF. The CDR3 nucleotides read TGTGCCAGCAGCGTCGCCTACAATGAGCAGTTCTTC. The full variable domain, its missing parts supplied by reference TRBV9 and TRBJ2-1, is DSGVTQTPKHLITATGQRVTLRCSPRSGDLSVYWYQQSLDQGLQFLIQYYNGEERAKGNILERFSAQQFPDLHSELNLSSLELGDSALYFCASSVAYNEQFFGPGTRLTVL.

The V call is TRBV9, the J call TRBJ1-4; D possibly corresponds to TRBD1 (5 bases). The V gene's germline CDR1 is SGDLS and CDR2 YYNGEE. V lost 0 bases and J lost 4, with 7 bases in between. The CDR3 runs to 14 residues. CDR3 sequence reads: CASSVGQGNEKLFF. The CDR3 nucleotides read TGTGCCAGCAGCGTAGGTCAGGGTAATGAAAAACTGTTTTTT.

The rearrangement links TRBV19 to TRBJ1-5; 8 bases map to TRBD1. V was pared by 2 bases and J by 0 bases, with 3 bases of the junction left unmatched. The germline V gene has CDR1 LNHDA and CDR2 SQIVND (reference sequence). This CDR3 region has 16 residues. The CDR3 nucleotides read TGTGCCAGTAGTATACACCAGGGGGCTAGCAATCAGCCCCAGCATTTT. It specifies CASSIHQGASNQPQHF.

The gene calls are TRBV13 and TRBJ1-1, with TRBD1 as a possible D gene (5 bases). Germline CDR1 is PRHDT and CDR2 is FYEKMQ (reference sequence). V dropped 4 bases and J dropped 2 bases, with 14 bases sitting between them. The CDR3 is made up of 15 amino acids. CDR3: CASSSARDGNTEAFF. Here the CDR3 DNA reads TGTGCCAGCAGCTCAGCCCGGGACGGAAACACTGAAGCTTTCTTT.

In regard to this clone: A read error may account for a junction end that differs from germline. The CDR3 DNA is TGTGCTAGCAGCTTAGGTCGGCTAGCGGGGATAAAAAATGAGCAGTTCTTC. It specifies CASSLGRLAGIKNEQFF. This chain links TRBV7-7 with TRBJ2-1; 9 positions match TRBD2. The germline CDR1 and CDR2 sequences are SSHAT and FNYEAQ (reference sequence). This CDR3 region has 17 residues.

As concerns this clone: Relative to the germline gene, one junction end is altered; a read error may explain this. The rearrangement joins TRBV6-1 to TRBJ2-3; 9 positions agree with TRBD2. In germline, CDR1 is MNHNS, CDR2 SASEGT. The CDR3 sequence is 14 residues long. The CDR3 sequence is CASSEEPAGGPSHF. CDR3 bases: TGTGCCAGCAGTGAAGAACCAGCGGGGGGCCCGTCGCATTTT.

The V call is TRBV5-5, the J call TRBJ2-7; 9 positions match TRBD1. The CDR3 is 13 amino acids. The trim removed 5 bases at V and 3 bases at J, leaving 3 bases unmatched. In germline, CDR1 is SGHKS, CDR2 YYEKEE (reference sequence). The CDR3: CASSSGQGYEQYF. In DNA, the CDR3 is TGTGCCAGCAGTTCGGGACAGGGCTACGAGCAGTACTTC. The full variable domain, completed using reference TRBV5-5 and TRBJ2-7, is DAGVTQSPTHLIKTRGQQVTLRCSPISGHKSVSWYQQVLGQGPQFIFQYYEKEERGRGNFPDRFSARQFPNYSSELNVNALLLGDSALYLCASSSGQGYEQYFGPGTRLTVT.